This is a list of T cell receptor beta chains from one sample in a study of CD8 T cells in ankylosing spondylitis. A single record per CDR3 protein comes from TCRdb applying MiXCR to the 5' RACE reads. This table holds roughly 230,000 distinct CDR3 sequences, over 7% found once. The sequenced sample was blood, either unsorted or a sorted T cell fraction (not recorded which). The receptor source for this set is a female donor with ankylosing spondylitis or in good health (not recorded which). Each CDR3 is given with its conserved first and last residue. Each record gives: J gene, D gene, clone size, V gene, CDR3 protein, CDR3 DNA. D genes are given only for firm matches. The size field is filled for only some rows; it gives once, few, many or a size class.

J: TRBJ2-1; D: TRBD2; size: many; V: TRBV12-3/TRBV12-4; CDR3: CASSLGQGGPGEQFF; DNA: TGTGCCAGCAGTTTAGGTCAGGGAGGGCCCGGTGAGCAGTTCTTC
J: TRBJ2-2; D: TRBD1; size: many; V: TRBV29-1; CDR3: CSGGQGAVGELFF; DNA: TGCAGCGGCGGACAGGGGGCGGTCGGGGAGCTGTTTTTT
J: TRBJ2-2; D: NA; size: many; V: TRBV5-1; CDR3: CASSFRHDGTGELFF; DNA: TGCGCCAGCAGCTTTAGGCACGACGGTACCGGGGAGCTGTTTTTT
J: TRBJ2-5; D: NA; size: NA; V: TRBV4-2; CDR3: CASSQGLGTEETQYF; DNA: TGTGCCAGCAGCCAAGGGTTAGGGACCGAGGAGACCCAGTACTTC
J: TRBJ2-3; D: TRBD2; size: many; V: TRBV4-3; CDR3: CASSQDSPTSAVTDTQYF; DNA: TGCGCCAGCAGCCAAGATTCTCCGACTAGCGCAGTCACAGATACGCAGTATTTT
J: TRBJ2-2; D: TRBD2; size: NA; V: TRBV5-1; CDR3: CASSPPRTSGSSGLFF; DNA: TGCGCCAGCAGCCCACCCCGGACTAGCGGGAGTTCCGGGCTGTTTTTT
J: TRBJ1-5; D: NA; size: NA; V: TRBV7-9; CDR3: CATGHSNQPQHF; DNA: TGTGCCACCGGACACTCTAATCAGCCCCAGCATTTT
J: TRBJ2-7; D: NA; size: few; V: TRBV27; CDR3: CASSFGVGYEQYF; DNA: TGTGCCAGCAGTTTTGGAGTGGGATACGAGCAGTACTTC
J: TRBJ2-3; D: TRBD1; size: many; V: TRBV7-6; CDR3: CASSHTGGGDTQYF; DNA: TGTGCCAGCAGCCACACAGGGGGTGGAGATACGCAGTATTTT
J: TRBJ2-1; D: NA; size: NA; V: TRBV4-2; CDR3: CVSSQVGTYNEQFF; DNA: TGTGTCAGCAGCCAAGTGGGTACCTACAATGAGCAGTTCTTC
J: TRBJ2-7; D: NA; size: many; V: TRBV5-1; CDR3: CASSLRAGRSYEQYF; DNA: TGCGCCAGCAGCTTACGAGCGGGCCGCTCCTACGAGCAGTACTTC
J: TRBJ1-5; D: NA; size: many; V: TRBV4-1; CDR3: CASSQGTGSNQPQHF; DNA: TGCGCCAGCAGCCAAGGTACAGGGAGCAATCAGCCCCAGCATTTT
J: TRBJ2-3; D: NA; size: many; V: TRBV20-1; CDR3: CSAAGRTDTQYF; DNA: TGCAGTGCTGCTGGCCGGACAGATACGCAGTATTTT
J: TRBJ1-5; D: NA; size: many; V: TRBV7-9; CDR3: CASSGDPGGNQPQHF; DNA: TGTGCCAGCAGCGGAGACCCTGGGGGCAATCAGCCCCAGCATTTT
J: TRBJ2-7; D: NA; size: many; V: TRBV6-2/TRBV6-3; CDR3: CASNGTGSSYEQYF; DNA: TGTGCCAGCAATGGGACTGGGAGCTCCTACGAGCAGTACTTC
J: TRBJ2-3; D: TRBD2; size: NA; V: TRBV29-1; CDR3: CSAMGGGGPTDTQYF; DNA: TGCAGCGCCATGGGGGGGGGAGGGCCAACAGATACGCAGTATTTT
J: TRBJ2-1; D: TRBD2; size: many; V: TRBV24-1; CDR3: CATSDFGAGSGRGVRNEQFF; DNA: TGTGCCACCAGTGATTTTGGCGCGGGTAGCGGGAGAGGGGTTCGGAATGAGCAGTTCTTC
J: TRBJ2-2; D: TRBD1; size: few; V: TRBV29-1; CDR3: CSVRTGSNTGELFF; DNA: TGCAGCGTCAGGACAGGATCGAACACCGGGGAGCTGTTTTTT
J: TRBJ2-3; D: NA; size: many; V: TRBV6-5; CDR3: CASSYNPTDTQYF; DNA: TGTGCCAGCAGTTACAATCCCACAGATACGCAGTATTTT
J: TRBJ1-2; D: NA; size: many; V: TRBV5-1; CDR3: CASSLASMEHGYTF; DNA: TGCGCCAGCAGCTTGGCAAGTATGGAGCATGGCTACACCTTC
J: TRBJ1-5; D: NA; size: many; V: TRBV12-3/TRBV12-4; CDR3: CASTPPGYSNQPQHF; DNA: TGTGCCAGCACACCTCCAGGGTATAGCAATCAGCCCCAGCATTTT
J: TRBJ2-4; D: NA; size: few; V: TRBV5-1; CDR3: CASSFRQGGGIQYF; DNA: TGCGCCAGCAGCTTTCGCCAGGGAGGAGGCATTCAGTACTTC
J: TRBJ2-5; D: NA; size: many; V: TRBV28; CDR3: CASSTSGRRETQYF; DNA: TGTGCCAGCAGCACTTCAGGGAGGCGGGAGACCCAGTACTTC
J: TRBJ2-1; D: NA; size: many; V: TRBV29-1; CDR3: CSVGGSAAGPNEQFF; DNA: TGCAGCGTTGGGGGTTCGGCGGCGGGACCCAATGAGCAGTTCTTC
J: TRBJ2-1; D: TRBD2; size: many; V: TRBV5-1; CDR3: CASSLSAGDNEQFF; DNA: TGCGCCAGCAGCTTGTCAGCGGGGGACAATGAGCAGTTCTTC
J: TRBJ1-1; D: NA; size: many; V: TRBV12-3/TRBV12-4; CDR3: CASSLARQMNTEAFF; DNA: TGTGCCAGCAGTTTAGCGAGGCAGATGAACACTGAAGCTTTCTTT
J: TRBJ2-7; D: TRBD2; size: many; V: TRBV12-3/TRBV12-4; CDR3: CASRGGSYEQYF; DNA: TGTGCCAGCAGGGGCGGGAGCTACGAGCAGTACTTC
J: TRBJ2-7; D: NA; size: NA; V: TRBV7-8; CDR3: CASSLARADHEQYF; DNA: TGTGCCAGCAGCTTAGCCCGGGCGGACCACGAGCAGTACTTC
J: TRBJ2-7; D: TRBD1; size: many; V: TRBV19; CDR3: CASSSARDRGSYEQYF; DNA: TGTGCCAGTAGTTCCGCCCGGGACAGGGGGTCCTACGAGCAGTACTTC
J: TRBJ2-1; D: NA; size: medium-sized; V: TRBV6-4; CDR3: CASSDSISTVDEQFF; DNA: TGTGCCAGCAGTGACTCAATCTCTACCGTCGATGAGCAGTTCTTC
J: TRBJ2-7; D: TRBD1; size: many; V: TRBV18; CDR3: CASSPSPGQGYEQYF; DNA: TGTGCCAGCTCACCCTCCCCGGGACAGGGGTACGAGCAGTACTTC
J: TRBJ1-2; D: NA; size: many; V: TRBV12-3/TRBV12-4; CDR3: CASAYLYGYTF; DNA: TGTGCCAGCGCCTACCTGTATGGCTACACCTTC
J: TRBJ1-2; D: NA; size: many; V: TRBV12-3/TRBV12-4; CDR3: CASSLSREGYGYTF; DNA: TGTGCCAGCAGTTTATCCAGGGAGGGATATGGCTACACCTTC
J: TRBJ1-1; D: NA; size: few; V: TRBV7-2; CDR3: CASSLDPGGTEAFF; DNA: TGTGCCAGCAGCTTAGATCCGGGCGGGACTGAAGCTTTCTTT
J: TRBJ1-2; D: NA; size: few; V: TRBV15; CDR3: CATSRAGVDGYTF; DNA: TGTGCCACCAGCAGAGCAGGGGTTGATGGCTACACCTTC
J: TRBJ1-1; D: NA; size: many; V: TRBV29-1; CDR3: CSVAARGGRTEAFF; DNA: TGCAGCGTTGCCGCCAGGGGAGGAAGAACTGAAGCTTTCTTT
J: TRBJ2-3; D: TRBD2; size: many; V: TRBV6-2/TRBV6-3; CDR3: CASSSGLAGGPRDTQYF; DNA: TGTGCCAGCAGTTCCGGCCTAGCGGGAGGGCCACGAGATACGCAGTATTTT
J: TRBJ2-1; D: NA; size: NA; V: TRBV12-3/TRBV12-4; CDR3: CTCSLIREWGSSYNEQFF; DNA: TGTACCTGCAGTTTAATCCGGGAGTGGGGCAGCTCCTACAATGAGCAGTTCTTC
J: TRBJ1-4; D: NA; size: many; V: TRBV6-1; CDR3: CASSAILPGGVSNEKLFF; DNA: TGTGCCAGCAGTGCCATTCTTCCCGGCGGGGTCAGTAATGAAAAACTGTTTTTT
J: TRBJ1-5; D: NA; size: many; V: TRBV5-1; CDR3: CASSWGREFYSNQPQHF; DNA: TGCGCCAGCAGCTGGGGACGCGAGTTTTATAGCAATCAGCCCCAGCATTTT